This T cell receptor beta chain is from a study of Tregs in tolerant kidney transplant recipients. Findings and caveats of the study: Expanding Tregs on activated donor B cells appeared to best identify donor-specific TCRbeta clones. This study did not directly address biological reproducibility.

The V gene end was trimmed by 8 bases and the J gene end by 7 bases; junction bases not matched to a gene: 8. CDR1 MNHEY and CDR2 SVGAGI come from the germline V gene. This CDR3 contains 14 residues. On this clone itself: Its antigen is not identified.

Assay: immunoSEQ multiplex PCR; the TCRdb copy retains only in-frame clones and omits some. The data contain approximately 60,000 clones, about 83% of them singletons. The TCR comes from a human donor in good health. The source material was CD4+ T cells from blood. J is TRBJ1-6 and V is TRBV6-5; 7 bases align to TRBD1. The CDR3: CASVSGTANSPLHF. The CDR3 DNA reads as TGTGCCAGCGTTTCCGGGACAGCCAATTCACCCCTCCACTTT.